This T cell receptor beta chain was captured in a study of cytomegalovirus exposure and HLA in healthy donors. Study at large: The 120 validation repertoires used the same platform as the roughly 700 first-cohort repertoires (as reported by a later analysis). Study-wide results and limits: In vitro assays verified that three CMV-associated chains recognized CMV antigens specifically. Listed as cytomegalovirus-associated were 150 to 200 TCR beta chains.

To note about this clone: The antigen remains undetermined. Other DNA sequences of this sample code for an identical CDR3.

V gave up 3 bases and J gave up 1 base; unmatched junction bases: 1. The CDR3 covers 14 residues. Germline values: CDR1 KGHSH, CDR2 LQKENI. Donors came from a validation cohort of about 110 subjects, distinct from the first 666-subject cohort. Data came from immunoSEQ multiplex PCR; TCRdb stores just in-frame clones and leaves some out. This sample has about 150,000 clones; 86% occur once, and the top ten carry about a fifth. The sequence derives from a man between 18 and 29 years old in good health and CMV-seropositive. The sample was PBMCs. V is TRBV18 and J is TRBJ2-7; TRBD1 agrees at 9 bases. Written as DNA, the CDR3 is TGTGCCAGCTCACCGGGACAGGGATCCTACGAGCAGTACTTC. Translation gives CASSPGQGSYEQYF.